The 12 T cell receptor beta chains reported below all come from one sample, sequenced in a study of cytomegalovirus exposure and HLA in healthy donors. The study ran its PCR with 60 Vbeta and 13 Jbeta primers. Sequencing was performed with immunoSEQ multiplex PCR; in TCRdb, only in-frame clones are kept and a portion is missing. The sample carries about 210,000 clones, around 90% recorded once. Sample: PBMCs. The receptor source for this set is a boy younger than 10 in good health and CMV-seronegative.

The CDR3 DNA sequence: TGTGCCAGCAGGATTCCAGGCGACACTGAAGCTTTCTTT. It is translated as CASRIPGDTEAFF. This chain links TRBV6-5 with TRBJ1-1; D not certain. Germline values: CDR1 MNHEY, CDR2 SVGAGI. There are 13 residues in the CDR3. Trimming stripped 6 bases from V and 3 bases from J, with 11 bases between.

The CDR3 DNA follows: TGTGCCAGCAGTGACCCAGCGGGAGTGGCCAATGAGCAGTTCTTC. It is translated as CASSDPAGVANEQFF. This chain joins TRBV2 and TRBJ2-1; 8 nucleotides align to TRBD2. CDR1 is SNHLY, CDR2 FYNNEI, per germline. V lost 3 bases, J lost 6 bases, and 7 bases stayed unmatched. The CDR3 extends over 15 amino acids.

The chain couples TRBV5-1 to TRBJ2-7; a possible D gene is TRBD2 (5 bases). Trimming shortened V by 0 bases and J by 2 bases, and 9 bases separated the two germline ends. CDR3 length: 14 residues. In germline, CDR1 is SGHRS, CDR2 YFSETQ. The CDR3 coding sequence is TGCGCCAGCAGCTTGGCCGGAGGAACCTACGAGCAGTACTTC. This encodes CASSLAGGTYEQYF. Full variable domain (remainder filled in from reference TRBV5-1 and TRBJ2-7): KAGVTQTPRYLIKTRGQQVTLSCSPISGHRSVSWYQQTPGQGLQFLFEYFSETQRNKGNFPGRFSGRQFSNSRSEMNVSTLELGDSALYLCASSLAGGTYEQYFGPGTRLTVT.

The V call is TRBV11-3, the J call TRBJ1-1, with 7 bases aligning to TRBD1. CDR1 and CDR2 (germline): SGHNT, YENEEA. The V segment lost 4 bases and the J segment 4 bases; nucleotides outside the gene matches: 9. The length of the CDR3 is 15 residues. In DNA form, the CDR3 reads TGTGCCAGCAGCTCAGCTGGGACAGATGGCACTGAAGCTTTCTTT. It is translated as CASSSAGTDGTEAFF.

The J gene is TRBJ2-5, the V gene TRBV5-1; the D gene is possibly TRBD1 (6 bases). The V and J ends lost 4 bases and 5 bases respectively, with 21 bases between them. This CDR3 spans 16 amino acids. Germline CDR1 reads SGHRS; CDR2 reads YFSETQ. CDR3 nucleotide sequence: TGCGCCAGCAGCACAGGGACCGGGTGGTCCCGGGAGACCCAGTACTTC. It yields the protein CASSTGTGWSRETQYF.

The chain recombines TRBV2 with TRBJ2-7, with D possibly matching TRBD1 (6 bases). The germline gives CDR1 SNHLY, CDR2 FYNNEI. This CDR3 contains 14 residues. V lost 6 bases to trimming and J lost 2 bases, with 14 bases between them. The CDR3 spells CASSATGTTYEQYF. CDR3 sequence (DNA): TGTGCCAGCAGCGCTACCGGGACAACCTACGAGCAGTACTTC.

The chain is built from TRBV27 and TRBJ2-7; TRBD2 matches 10 bases. The CDR3 has 17 amino acids. With V trimmed by 7 bases and J by 3 bases, 15 bases remained unmatched. Germline CDR1 and CDR2: MNHEY and SMNVEV (reference sequence). The CDR3 here is CASIGPPGTSDDYEQYF. Here the CDR3 DNA reads TGTGCCAGCATAGGACCCCCCGGGACTAGCGATGACTACGAGCAGTACTTC.

This sequence joins TRBV7-9 and TRBJ2-7; 7 positions match TRBD2. Germline V lookup: CDR1 SEHNR, CDR2 FQNEAQ (reference sequence). The junction had 8 bases not matched to a gene; V was cut back by 2 bases and J by 4 bases. The CDR3 consists of 15 residues. The DNA of the CDR3 is TGTGCCAGCAGCTTAATGGGTAGCGGGCAATACGAGCAGTACTTC. This translates into CASSLMGSGQYEQYF.

The CDR3 nucleotides are TGTGCCAGCAGCTACGCAGAACGCGAGCAGTACTTC. This translates into CASSYAEREQYF. The V gene is TRBV6-6, the J gene TRBJ2-7, with D unresolved. With 6 bases removed from V and 6 bases from J, the gap between germline ends came to 12 bases. The CDR3 consists of 12 residues. Germline CDR1 reads MNHNY; CDR2 reads SVGAGI (reference sequence).

The chain links TRBV9 to TRBJ2-3; 7 bases align to TRBD2. The J segment lost 0 bases and the V segment lost 0 bases, leaving 4 bases of the junction unmatched. The germline CDR1 and CDR2 sequences are SGDLS and YYNGEE. The CDR3 has 16 residues. CDR3 residues: CASSVAGRGSTDTQYF. In nucleotides, the CDR3 is TGTGCCAGCAGCGTAGCGGGGAGGGGTAGCACAGATACGCAGTATTTT. Full variable domain (rest looked up from reference TRBV9 and TRBJ2-3): DSGVTQTPKHLITATGQRVTLRCSPRSGDLSVYWYQQSLDQGLQFLIQYYNGEERAKGNILERFSAQQFPDLHSELNLSSLELGDSALYFCASSVAGRGSTDTQYFGPGTRLTVL.

The chain joins TRBV19 to TRBJ2-5, with TRBD1 matching 7 bases. J was trimmed by 2 bases and V by 2 bases; bases with no gene match: 5. Germline V gene data show CDR1 as LNHDA and CDR2 as SQIVND (reference sequence). This CDR3 is built from 15 residues. The CDR3 spells CASSITLRGQETQYF. In nucleotides, the CDR3 is TGTGCCAGTAGTATAACCCTCAGGGGGCAAGAGACCCAGTACTTC.

This clone was seen once. The chain combines TRBV7-3 with TRBJ1-1; 11 bases map to TRBD1. Germline V gives CDR1 SGHTA, CDR2 FQGTGA. This CDR3 comprises 18 residues. V shed 2 bases and J 4 bases; nucleotides not matched to a gene: 12. CDR3 sequence (DNA): TGTGCCAGCAGCTTAGTGTCGGACAGGGGGCCTGAAAGCACTGAAGCTTTCTTT. It is translated as CASSLVSDRGPESTEAFF.